This T cell receptor (beta chain) was identified during a study of T-cell reconstitution after alpha-beta-depleted transplantation in children. Study-level points and caveats: Some patients showed high day-60 TCRbeta diversity, which derived from surviving recipient T cells and thymic progenitors. Several hundred expanded graft clones reportedly supplied alpha-beta T cells about two months after transplant. Newly produced T cells mostly accounted for T-cell counts and diversity one year post-transplant.

Unique molecular identifiers featured in how the TCRbeta library was prepared. A single record per CDR3 protein comes from TCRdb applying MiXCR to the PCR reads. The top ten clones hold about 41% of a sample with 300,000 to 400,000 distinct CDR3 sequences, about 16% of them seen once. Between the trimmed V and J ends, which lost 7 bases and 5 bases, there was a span of 20 bases. This CDR3 has 15 amino acids. This clonotype was seen a handful of times. Its antigen is unidentified. The TCR comes from a male patient aged 2 to 10 who had a stem cell transplant for acute lymphoblastic leukemia, so the T cells may come from the graft donor. This sample comprised PBMCs, mostly from graft donor cells, obtained 360 days after TCRalphabeta/CD19-depleted stem cell transplant. The chain recombines TRBV12-3 or TRBV12-4 with TRBJ1-1, with D possibly TRBD1 on 5 matching bases. The CDR3 region is CASTLGQGGRTEAFF. CDR3 coding DNA: TGTGCCAGCACCTTGGGGCAGGGAGGTAGAACTGAAGCTTTCTTT.